A selection of T cell receptor beta chains follows, all from one sample in a study of cytomegalovirus exposure and HLA in healthy donors. The assay was immunoSEQ multiplex PCR, and TCRdb's table has in-frame clones only and misses some. The sample contains about 180,000 clones, 80% to 90% of which appear only once. Input material: PBMCs. These receptors were taken from a male donor in good health and CMV-seronegative. The CDR3 runs from the conserved cysteine through the conserved F or W. The size entry is marked missing in some rows and otherwise reads once, few, many or a size class.

v_call clone_size cdr3_aa
TRBV19 . CASSPDLRGHTEAFF
TRBV27 . CASSLGRAMGEAFF
TRBV15 . CATSREGGGTDTQYF
TRBV18 . CASSPGAGSTDTQYF
TRBV11-2 . CASSLDGWSSYEQYF
TRBV28 . CASSLSGGLYNEQFF
TRBV28 once CASVSGRGEKLFF
TRBV27 . CASSFFPGTSGFQETQYF
TRBV7-2 . CASSLAGKGNSPLHF
TRBV7-8 . CASSSQWAEGYTF
TRBV6-5 once CASSYSGQQTYEQYF
TRBV5-1 . CASSGLAANTGELFF
TRBV4-1 . CASSQESRAGDVYGYTF
TRBV13 . CASSPADGNPLYEQYF
TRBV6-5 few CASSYVGGPGELFF
TRBV6-1 . CASSEGGGVTEAFF
TRBV19 once CASTPWEGLGANVLTF
TRBV5-4 . CASSSGVSYEQYF